These 20 T cell receptor beta chains originate from one sample sequenced in a study of cytomegalovirus exposure and HLA in healthy donors. Using immunoSEQ multiplex PCR, the repertoire was profiled, and TCRdb retains in-frame clones only, with some absent. The data contain 200,000 to 250,000 clones, 80% to 85% of them singletons. Sequencing was carried out using PBMCs. The origin of the receptors is a woman in her twenties or thirties in good health and CMV-seropositive.

V is TRBV5-1 and J is TRBJ2-7; TRBD2 is a possible D gene (6 bases). V gave up 4 bases and J gave up 3 bases, with 17 bases separating them. The germline V gene encodes CDR1 SGHRS and CDR2 YFSETQ. There are 15 residues in the CDR3. The CDR3 loop reads CASSPGGGSHYEQYF. The CDR3 nucleotides read TGCGCCAGCAGCCCCGGTGGGGGGTCCCACTACGAGCAGTACTTC.

This rearrangement joins TRBV10-1 to TRBJ2-7, with D perhaps TRBD1 (6 bases). The CDR3 spans 13 residues. V lost 2 bases to trimming and J lost 5 bases, with 10 bases between them. Germline CDR1 and CDR2: WNHNN and SYGVQD (reference sequence). CDR3 DNA sequence: TGCGCCAGCAGTGAGCGGACAGTGAACGAGCAGTACTTC. Its translation is CASSERTVNEQYF.

The V call is TRBV18, the J call TRBJ1-5; the match to TRBD1 covers 8 bases. The germline V gene has CDR1 KGHSH and CDR2 LQKENI. This CDR3 comprises 15 residues. The trim removed 4 bases at V and 3 bases at J, leaving 5 bases unmatched. CDR3 sequence reads: CASSLGQELNQPQHF. Here the CDR3 DNA reads TGTGCCAGCTCACTGGGACAGGAGCTCAATCAGCCCCAGCATTTT.

This rearrangement joins TRBV9 to TRBJ1-1; no reliable D call. Trimming pared 2 bases from V and 4 bases from J, leaving 9 bases between. This CDR3 has 13 amino acids. The V gene's germline CDR1 is SGDLS and CDR2 YYNGEE. The CDR3 nucleotides read TGTGCCAGCAGCGTTGGGCAGAGCACTGAAGCTTTCTTT. Translation: CASSVGQSTEAFF.

V is TRBV4-1 and J is TRBJ2-3; maybe TRBD2 (5 bases). The CDR3 has 16 residues. V was clipped by 6 bases and J by 1 base, with 17 bases between them. Germline assignment: CDR1 MGHRA and CDR2 YSYEKL. DNA of the CDR3: TGCGCCAGCAGACGTTTCTCGGGAATAGGCACAGATACGCAGTATTTT. It yields the protein CASRRFSGIGTDTQYF.

J is TRBJ2-2 and V is TRBV6-5; the D gene is possibly TRBD2 (6 bases). The V and J ends lost 8 bases and 2 bases respectively, with 12 bases between them. The CDR3 spans 14 residues. Germline values: CDR1 MNHEY, CDR2 SVGAGI. In DNA, the CDR3 is TGTGCCAGCCTGGGGGGACTTAACACCGGGGAGCTGTTTTTT. Translated, it gives CASLGGLNTGELFF.

This rearrangement joins TRBV6-1 to TRBJ1-2, with D unresolved. From germline, CDR1 is MNHNS and CDR2 SASEGT. The CDR3 loop spans 11 amino acids. The CDR3 DNA reads as TGTGCTGTAAGCGCAAACTATGGCTACACCTTC. Its translation is CAVSANYGYTF.

A single count supports this clone. The V gene is TRBV13, the J gene TRBJ2-5; 10 nucleotides align to TRBD2. The CDR3 contains 18 residues. CDR1 is PRHDT, CDR2 FYEKMQ, per germline (reference sequence). The ends lost 0 bases at V and 5 bases at J; junction bases unmatched: 12. CDR3 in amino acids: CASSLGSTGLAGEETQYF. Here the CDR3 DNA reads TGTGCCAGCAGCTTAGGATCCACCGGGCTAGCGGGAGAGGAGACCCAGTACTTC.

The chain combines TRBV30 with TRBJ2-5, with TRBD1 matching over 8 bases. Losses at the gene ends were 0 bases for V and 3 bases for J; bases not matched to a gene: 3. The length of the CDR3 is 14 residues. Germline V CDR1 and CDR2: GTSNPN, SVGIG (reference sequence). CDR3 in amino acids: CAWSVQGAEETQYF. The CDR3 DNA sequence: TGTGCCTGGAGTGTCCAGGGGGCAGAAGAGACCCAGTACTTC.

Many counts were recorded for this clone. The V gene is TRBV2, the J gene TRBJ2-1; D is perhaps TRBD2 (5 bases). Trimming stripped 3 bases from V and 8 bases from J, with 11 bases between. Germline V CDR1 and CDR2: SNHLY, FYNNEI. The CDR3 spans 13 residues. Here the CDR3 reads CASSDEGRYEQFF. DNA for the CDR3: TGTGCCAGCAGTGACGAGGGTCGATATGAGCAGTTCTTC.

The sample holds a few counts of this clone. The CDR3 DNA follows: TGTGCCAGCAGGGAGTTCACAGATACGCAGTATTTT. This sequence encodes CASREFTDTQYF. The rearrangement uses TRBV2 and TRBJ2-3, with D unresolved. The CDR3 is 12 amino acids. V lost 6 bases, J lost 2 bases, and 6 bases lay in between. Germline V gives CDR1 SNHLY, CDR2 FYNNEI. The variable domain in full, completed from reference TRBV2 and TRBJ2-3, reads EPEVTQTPSHQVTQMGQEVILRCVPISNHLYFYWYRQILGQKVEFLVSFYNNEISEKSEIFDDQFSVERPDGSNFTLKIRSTKLEDSAMYFCASREFTDTQYFGPGTRLTVL.

V usage is TRBV27 and J usage is TRBJ2-7, with D tentatively TRBD1 (5 bases). CDR1 and CDR2 (germline): MNHEY, SMNVEV (reference sequence). The V end lost 5 bases, the J end lost 3 bases, and 20 bases lay between the germline ends. The CDR3 covers 16 residues. The CDR3, as DNA: TGTGCCAGCAGTCAGCAGGACACCGGTCCCGGCTACGAGCAGTACTTC. It specifies CASSQQDTGPGYEQYF.

The chain employs TRBV15 and TRBJ1-1; D gene ambiguous. This CDR3 region has 16 residues. V lost 0 bases and J lost 0, with 11 bases in between. Germline lookup yields CDR1 LNHNV and CDR2 YYDKDF (reference sequence). CDR3 nucleotide sequence: TGTGCCACCAGCAGAGATAAGCCTAGGATGAACACTGAAGCTTTCTTT. Translating it yields CATSRDKPRMNTEAFF.

This clone occurred a few times. The rearrangement joins TRBV14 to TRBJ2-2; D is possibly TRBD2 (5 bases). V lost 0 bases and J 1 base, leaving 12 bases between the germline ends. Germline assignment: CDR1 SGHDN and CDR2 FVKESK. The CDR3 is 17 amino acids. The CDR3 DNA follows: TGTGCCAGCAGCCAAGATAGGAGGACCGAGAACACCGGGGAGCTGTTTTTT. Residues: CASSQDRRTENTGELFF.

The chain uses TRBV30 and TRBJ2-4; the D is unclear. The germline CDR1 and CDR2 sequences are GTSNPN and SVGIG (reference sequence). This CDR3 contains 14 residues. The ends were cut back, 3 bases at V and 1 base at J, with 10 bases in the middle. In nucleotides, the CDR3 is TGTGCCTGGAGGACCCAAGTGGCCAAAAACATTCAGTACTTC. Protein product: CAWRTQVAKNIQYF. The full variable domain, with the rest looked up from reference TRBV30 and TRBJ2-4, is SQTIHQWPATLVQPVGSPLSLECTVEGTSNPNLYWYRQAAGRGLQLLFYSVGIGQISSEVPQNLSASRPQDRQFILSSKKLLLSDSGFYLCAWRTQVAKNIQYFGAGTRLSVL.

J is TRBJ2-7 and V is TRBV29-1; 7 positions match TRBD1. This CDR3 is built from 17 residues. Germline CDR1 and CDR2: SQVTM and ANQGSEA. Unmatched junction bases numbered 12, after V lost 1 base and J lost 0 bases. The CDR3 loop reads CSVEGGQDGLYSYEQYF. Here the CDR3 DNA reads TGCAGCGTTGAAGGAGGACAGGATGGTCTATACTCCTACGAGCAGTACTTC.

The chain uses TRBV5-4 and TRBJ1-1; 7 bases align to TRBD1. The CDR3 sequence is 14 residues long. The junction had 8 bases not matched to a gene; V was cut back by 3 bases and J by 6 bases. Germline V gene data show CDR1 as SGHNT and CDR2 as YYREEE (reference sequence). The CDR3 nucleotides read TGTGCCAGCAGCTCACAGACAGGGAAGGCTGAAGCTTTCTTT. It specifies CASSSQTGKAEAFF.

V usage is TRBV2 and J usage is TRBJ1-2; D gene ambiguous. V was cut by 4 bases and J by 8 bases, with 20 bases left in between. Germline V lookup: CDR1 SNHLY, CDR2 FYNNEI. This CDR3 region has 15 residues. The CDR3 is CASSGAFRGPGGYTF. In DNA, the CDR3 is TGTGCCAGCAGTGGGGCATTCAGAGGGCCGGGGGGCTACACCTTC.

This clone was seen a few times. The sample contains more than one DNA sequence encoding this CDR3. The rearrangement joins TRBV18 to TRBJ2-1; TRBD1 agrees at 8 bases. Germline-derived CDR1 and CDR2 are KGHSH and LQKENI. This CDR3 is built from 15 residues. V lost 3 bases and J lost 7; bases outside the gene matches: 8. CDR3 sequence (DNA): TGTGCCAGCTCACCCAGGACAGGGTCAGAAAATGAGCAGTTCTTC. It yields the protein CASSPRTGSENEQFF.

This rearrangement joins TRBV4-3 to TRBJ1-2; D gene unclear. Trimming took off 1 base at V and 8 bases at J, with 11 bases between the two ends. CDR1 and CDR2 from the germline V gene are LGHNA and YSLEER. This CDR3 region has 13 residues. The CDR3 loop is CASSQVVGLGYTF. DNA of the CDR3: TGCGCCAGCAGCCAAGTCGTAGGGTTGGGCTACACCTTC.